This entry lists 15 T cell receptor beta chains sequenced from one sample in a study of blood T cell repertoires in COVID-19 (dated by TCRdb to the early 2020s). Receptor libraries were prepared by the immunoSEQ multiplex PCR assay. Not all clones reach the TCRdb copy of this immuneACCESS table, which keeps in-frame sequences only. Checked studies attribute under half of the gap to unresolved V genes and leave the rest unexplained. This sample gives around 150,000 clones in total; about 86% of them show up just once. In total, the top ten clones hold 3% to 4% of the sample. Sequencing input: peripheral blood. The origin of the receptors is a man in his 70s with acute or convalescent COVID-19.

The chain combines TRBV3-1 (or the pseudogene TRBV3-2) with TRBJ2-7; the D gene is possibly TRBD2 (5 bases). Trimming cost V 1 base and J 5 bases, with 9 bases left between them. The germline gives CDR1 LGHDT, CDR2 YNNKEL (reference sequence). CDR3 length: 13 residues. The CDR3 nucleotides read TGTGCCAGCAGCCAAGCGGGGATGGACGAGCAGTACTTC. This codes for CASSQAGMDEQYF.

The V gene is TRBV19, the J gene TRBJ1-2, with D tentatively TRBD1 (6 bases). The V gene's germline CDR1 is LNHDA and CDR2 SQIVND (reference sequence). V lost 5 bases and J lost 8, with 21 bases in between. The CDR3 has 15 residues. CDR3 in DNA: TGTGCCAGTAGTCTCGGGACATCGGACTTGATCGGCTACACCTTC. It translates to CASSLGTSDLIGYTF. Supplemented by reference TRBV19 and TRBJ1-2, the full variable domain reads DGGITQSPKYLFRKEGQNVTLSCEQNLNHDAMYWYRQDPGQGLRLIYYSQIVNDFQKGDIAEGYSVSREKKESFPLTVTSAQKNPTAFYLCASSLGTSDLIGYTFGSGTRLTVV.

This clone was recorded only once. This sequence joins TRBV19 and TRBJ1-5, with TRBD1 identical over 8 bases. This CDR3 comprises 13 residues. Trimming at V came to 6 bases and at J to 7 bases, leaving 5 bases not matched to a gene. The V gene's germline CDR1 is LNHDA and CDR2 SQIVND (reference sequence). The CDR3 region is CASRDRANQPQHF. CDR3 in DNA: TGTGCCAGTAGGGACAGGGCAAACCAGCCCCAGCATTTT.

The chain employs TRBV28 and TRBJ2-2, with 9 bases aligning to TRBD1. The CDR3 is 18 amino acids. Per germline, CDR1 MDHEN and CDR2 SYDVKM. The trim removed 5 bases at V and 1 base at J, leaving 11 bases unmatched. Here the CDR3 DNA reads TGTGCCAGCAGTCTATTCCGGGACAGGGATCGGAACACCGGGGAGCTGTTTTTT. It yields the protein CASSLFRDRDRNTGELFF.

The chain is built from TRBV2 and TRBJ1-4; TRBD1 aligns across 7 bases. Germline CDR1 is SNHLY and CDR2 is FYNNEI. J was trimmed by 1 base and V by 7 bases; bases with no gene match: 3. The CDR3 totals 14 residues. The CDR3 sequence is CASTRQGTNEKLFF. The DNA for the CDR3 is TGTGCCAGCACCCGACAGGGAACTAATGAAAAACTGTTTTTT.

CDR3 in DNA: TGTGCCAGCAACCCCGTGGGGGCGGGTTACAATGAGCAGTTCTTC. Translated: CASNPVGAGYNEQFF. J is TRBJ2-1 and V is TRBV5-6; weak D call: TRBD1 (6 bases). Germline loops: CDR1 SGHDT, CDR2 YYEEEE. The CDR3 is 15 amino acids. V shed 6 bases and J shed 4 bases, with 17 bases lying between them. Together with reference TRBV5-6 and TRBJ2-1, the CDR3 gives the full variable domain: DAGVTQSPTHLIKTRGQQVTLRCSPKSGHDTVSWYQQALGQGPQFIFQYYEEEERQRGNFPDRFSGHQFPNYSSELNVNALLLGDSALYLCASNPVGAGYNEQFFGPGTRLTVL.

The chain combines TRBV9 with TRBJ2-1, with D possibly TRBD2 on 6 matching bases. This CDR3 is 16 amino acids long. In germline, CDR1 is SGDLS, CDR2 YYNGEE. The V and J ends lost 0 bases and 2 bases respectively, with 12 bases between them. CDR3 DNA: TGTGCCAGCAGCGTAGTGGGCGGGAACACCTACAATGAGCAGTTCTTC. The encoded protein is CASSVVGGNTYNEQFF.

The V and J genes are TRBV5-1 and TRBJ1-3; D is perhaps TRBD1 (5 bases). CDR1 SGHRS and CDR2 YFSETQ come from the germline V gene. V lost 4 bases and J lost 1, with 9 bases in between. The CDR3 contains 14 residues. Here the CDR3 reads CASSRDSSGNTIYF. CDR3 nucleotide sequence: TGCGCCAGCAGCAGGGACTCTTCTGGAAACACCATATATTTT. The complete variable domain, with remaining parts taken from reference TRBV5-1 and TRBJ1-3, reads KAGVTQTPRYLIKTRGQQVTLSCSPISGHRSVSWYQQTPGQGLQFLFEYFSETQRNKGNFPGRFSGRQFSNSRSEMNVSTLELGDSALYLCASSRDSSGNTIYFGEGSWLTVV.

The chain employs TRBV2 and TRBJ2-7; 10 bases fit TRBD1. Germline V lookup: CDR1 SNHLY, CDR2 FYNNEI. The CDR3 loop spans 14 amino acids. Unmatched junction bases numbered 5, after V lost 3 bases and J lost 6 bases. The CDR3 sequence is CASSDGTGVFEQYF. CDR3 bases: TGTGCCAGCAGTGACGGGACAGGGGTTTTCGAGCAGTACTTC.

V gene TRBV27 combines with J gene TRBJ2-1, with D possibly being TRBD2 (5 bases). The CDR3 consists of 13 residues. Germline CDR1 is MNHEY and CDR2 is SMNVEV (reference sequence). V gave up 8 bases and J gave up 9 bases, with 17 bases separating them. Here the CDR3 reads CASSVRAGSEQFF. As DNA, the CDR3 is TGTGCCAGCTCTGTAAGGGCGGGCTCTGAGCAGTTCTTC.

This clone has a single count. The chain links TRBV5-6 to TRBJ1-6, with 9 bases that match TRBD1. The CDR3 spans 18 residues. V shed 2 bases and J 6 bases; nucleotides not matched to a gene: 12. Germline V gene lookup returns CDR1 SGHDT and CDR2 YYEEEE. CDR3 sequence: CASSLEGTGQQGNSPLHF. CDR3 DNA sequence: TGTGCCAGCAGCTTAGAAGGGACAGGGCAGCAGGGTAATTCACCCCTCCACTTT.

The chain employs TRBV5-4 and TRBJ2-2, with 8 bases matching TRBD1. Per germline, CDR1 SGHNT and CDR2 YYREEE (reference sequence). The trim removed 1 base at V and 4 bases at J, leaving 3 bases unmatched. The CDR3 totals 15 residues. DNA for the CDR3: TGTGCCAGCAGCTTGCAGGGGGCTAGCACCGGGGAGCTGTTTTTT. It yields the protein CASSLQGASTGELFF.

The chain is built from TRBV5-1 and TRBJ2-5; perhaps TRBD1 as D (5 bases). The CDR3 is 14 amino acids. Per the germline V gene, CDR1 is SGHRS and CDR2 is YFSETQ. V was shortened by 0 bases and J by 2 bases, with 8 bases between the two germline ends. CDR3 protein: CASSLAAGQETQYF. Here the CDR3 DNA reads TGCGCCAGCAGCTTGGCCGCAGGGCAAGAGACCCAGTACTTC.

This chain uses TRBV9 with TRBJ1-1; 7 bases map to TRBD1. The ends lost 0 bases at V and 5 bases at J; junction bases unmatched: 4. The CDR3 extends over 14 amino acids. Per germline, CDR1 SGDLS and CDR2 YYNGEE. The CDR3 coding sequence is TGTGCCAGCAGCGTAGATGCAGGGGGGACTGAAGCTTTCTTT. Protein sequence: CASSVDAGGTEAFF.

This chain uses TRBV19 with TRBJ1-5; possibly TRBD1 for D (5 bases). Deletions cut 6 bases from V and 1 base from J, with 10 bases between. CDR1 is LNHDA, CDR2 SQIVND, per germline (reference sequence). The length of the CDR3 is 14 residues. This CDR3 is CASSRGSSNQPQHF. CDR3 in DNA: TGTGCCAGTAGCCGGGGGAGCAGCAATCAGCCCCAGCATTTT.